Below, 22 T cell receptor beta chains from the same sample are listed, as sequenced in a study of T cell changes during pregnancy in multiple sclerosis. Generated by immunoSEQ multiplex PCR, the TCRdb table keeps only in-frame clones and is missing some. Among tens of thousands of clones listed, over 85% were seen once. Sequenced material: CD8+ T cells from peripheral blood mononuclear cells, taken in the third trimester of pregnancy. Every receptor here comes from a female donor with multiple sclerosis, enrolled in a pregnancy study.

V usage is TRBV5-1 and J usage is TRBJ2-1, with TRBD2 identical over 12 bases. After removal of 0 bases from V and 0 bases from J, the junction contained 7 bases not matched to a gene. CDR1 is SGHRS and CDR2 is YFSETQ in the germline V gene. This CDR3 is 19 amino acids long. The CDR3: CASSLEPTSGGSSYNEQFF. For the CDR3, the DNA is TGCGCCAGCAGCTTGGAACCAACTAGCGGGGGGAGCTCCTACAATGAGCAGTTCTTC.

The chain recombines TRBV6-1 with TRBJ1-1, with 12 bases matching TRBD1. Trimming removed 6 bases from V and 2 bases from J; junction bases left unmatched: 1. Germline V CDR1 and CDR2: MNHNS, SASEGT. The CDR3 sequence is 14 residues long. This chain's CDR3 is CASRGTGGNTEAFF. CDR3 sequence (DNA): TGTGCCAGCAGGGGGACAGGGGGCAACACTGAAGCTTTCTTT.

The rearrangement links TRBV5-1 to TRBJ1-1; 7 bases line up with TRBD1. Germline V gives CDR1 SGHRS, CDR2 YFSETQ. V was pared by 4 bases and J by 3 bases, with 3 bases of the junction left unmatched. CDR3 length: 13 amino acids. CDR3 nucleotides: TGCGCCAGCAGCCCTCAGGGGGACACTGAAGCTTTCTTT. It yields the protein CASSPQGDTEAFF. Full variable domain (remainder filled in from reference TRBV5-1 and TRBJ1-1): KAGVTQTPRYLIKTRGQQVTLSCSPISGHRSVSWYQQTPGQGLQFLFEYFSETQRNKGNFPGRFSGRQFSNSRSEMNVSTLELGDSALYLCASSPQGDTEAFFGQGTRLTVV.

The rearrangement links TRBV7-9 to TRBJ2-7, with 9 bases fitting TRBD1. Looked up from germline, CDR1 is SEHNR and CDR2 is FQNEAQ (reference sequence). V was clipped by 1 base and J by 3 bases; unmatched bases: 4. This CDR3 is built from 15 residues. CDR3 residues: CASSLGGQGHYEQYF. CDR3 sequence (DNA): TGTGCCAGCAGCTTAGGGGGACAGGGCCACTACGAGCAGTACTTC.

The chain links TRBV7-3 to TRBJ2-1; 9 nucleotides align to TRBD2. Germline loops: CDR1 SGHTA, CDR2 FQGTGA. V shed 2 bases and J 8 bases; nucleotides not matched to a gene: 7. The CDR3 loop spans 15 amino acids. As DNA, the CDR3 is TGTGCCAGCAGCTTAGCGGGAGGGGGTAGTTATGAGCAGTTCTTC. It specifies CASSLAGGGSYEQFF.

V is TRBV9 and J is TRBJ1-3; 7 nucleotides agree with TRBD1. The length of the CDR3 is 19 residues. The V and J ends lost 0 bases and 0 bases, in that order; junction bases with no gene match: 12. Germline V gives CDR1 SGDLS, CDR2 YYNGEE. The CDR3 sequence is CASSVGDREYGSSGNTIYF. Here the CDR3 DNA reads TGTGCCAGCAGCGTAGGCGACAGGGAGTATGGGAGCTCTGGAAACACCATATATTTT.

This clone has a single count. The chain combines TRBV9 with TRBJ2-3; tentative D call: TRBD2 (7 bases). The CDR3 length is 15 residues. Trimming removed 0 bases at V and 6 bases at J, with 14 bases between. Germline CDR1 SGDLS, CDR2 YYNGEE. The CDR3: CASSVEGGVGDTQYF. CDR3 DNA: TGTGCCAGCAGCGTAGAGGGGGGGGTAGGGGATACGCAGTATTTT.

The V and J genes are TRBV13 and TRBJ1-1, with TRBD1 matching 7 bases. CDR1 and CDR2 from the germline V gene are PRHDT and FYEKMQ (reference sequence). V shed 6 bases and J 1 base; nucleotides not matched to a gene: 11. The CDR3 covers 16 residues. CDR3 region: CASSLEGQQKNTEAFF. The CDR3 coding sequence is TGTGCCAGCAGTCTGGAGGGACAGCAAAAGAACACTGAAGCTTTCTTT.

The chain joins TRBV9 to TRBJ2-7; tentatively, D is TRBD2 (5 bases). The CDR3 is 16 amino acids. Trimming stripped 3 bases from V and 2 bases from J, with 18 bases between. Germline V CDR1 and CDR2: SGDLS, YYNGEE. CDR3 sequence reads: CASSAAPQRPTYEQYF. CDR3 bases: TGTGCCAGCAGCGCCGCACCCCAGCGGCCAACCTACGAGCAGTACTTC.

The chain is built from TRBV7-9 and TRBJ2-7; 7 bases are shared with TRBD2. With V trimmed by 7 bases and J by 4 bases, 13 bases remained unmatched. The CDR3 contains 15 residues. CDR1 and CDR2 (germline): SEHNR, FQNEAQ (reference sequence). The CDR3 DNA is TGTGCCAGCACCTCCAGTCCGGGAGGAATTTACGAGCAGTACTTC. This sequence encodes CASTSSPGGIYEQYF. Filled out from reference TRBV7-9 and TRBJ2-7, the complete variable domain reads DTGVSQNPRHKITKRGQNVTFRCDPISEHNRLYWYRQTLGQGPEFLTYFQNEAQLEKSRLLSDRFSAERPKGSFSTLEIQRTEQGDSAMYLCASTSSPGGIYEQYFGPGTRLTVT.

The chain couples TRBV4-1 to TRBJ2-3; D gene uncertain. Germline V gene data show CDR1 as MGHRA and CDR2 as YSYEKL. The CDR3 has 14 residues. V lost 1 base and J 1 base, leaving 6 bases between the germline ends. DNA for the CDR3: TGCGCCAGCAGCCAAGCCTCCGGCACAGATACGCAGTATTTT. This encodes CASSQASGTDTQYF.

The J gene is TRBJ2-1, the V gene TRBV29-1; the D is unclear. The CDR3 loop spans 14 amino acids. Deletions cut 2 bases from V and 2 bases from J, with 10 bases between. CDR1 is SQVTM and CDR2 is ANQGSEA in the germline V gene. CDR3 coding DNA: TGCAGCGTTGAACGGGTTGGAGCCTACAATGAGCAGTTCTTC. Translated, it gives CSVERVGAYNEQFF.

The V and J genes are TRBV28 and TRBJ2-1, with 8 positions matching TRBD2. V shed 6 bases and J 8 bases; nucleotides not matched to a gene: 18. The CDR3 is 17 amino acids. Germline values: CDR1 MDHEN, CDR2 SYDVKM. CDR3 coding DNA: TGTGCCAGCAGCCAGACTAGCGAGGGGAATTTTTTGCATGAGCAGTTCTTC. Encoded protein: CASSQTSEGNFLHEQFF.

This chain connects TRBV6-6 to TRBJ2-5; 8 bases match TRBD2. The V and J ends lost 0 bases and 4 bases, in that order; junction bases with no gene match: 7. CDR3 length: 16 residues. CDR1 MNHNY and CDR2 SVGAGI come from the germline V gene (reference sequence). As DNA, the CDR3 is TGTGCCAGCAGTTACTCCACGGGAGGGCTGTTAGAGACCCAGTACTTC. It codes for CASSYSTGGLLETQYF.

The V call is TRBV4-1, the J call TRBJ1-1; D gene uncertain. Germline V lookup: CDR1 MGHRA, CDR2 YSYEKL. The ends were cut back, 3 bases at V and 11 bases at J, with 22 bases in the middle. CDR3 length: 15 amino acids. CDR3 sequence (DNA): TGCGCCAGCAGCCACGGGAGAGCGCCGAATGTAGAGGCTTTCTTT. It yields the protein CASSHGRAPNVEAFF.

V and J are TRBV4-2 and TRBJ1-3; no firm D call. V lost 7 bases and J 0 bases, leaving 10 bases between the germline ends. The CDR3 length is 14 residues. Per germline, CDR1 LGHNA and CDR2 YNFKEQ. The CDR3 spells CASKEPSSGNTIYF. CDR3 sequence (DNA): TGTGCCAGCAAAGAACCGAGCTCTGGAAACACCATATATTTT.

This rearrangement joins TRBV27 to TRBJ2-5; tentative D call: TRBD1 (5 bases). This CDR3 has 16 amino acids. The V gene's germline CDR1 is MNHEY and CDR2 SMNVEV (reference sequence). V gave up 3 bases and J gave up 1 base, with 15 bases separating them. The CDR3 sequence: CASSFLGERGQETQYF. CDR3 DNA sequence: TGTGCCAGCAGTTTCCTCGGTGAAAGGGGCCAAGAGACCCAGTACTTC.

J is TRBJ2-6 and V is TRBV7-9; tentatively, D is TRBD1 (6 bases). V lost 3 bases to trimming and J lost 0 bases, with 18 bases between them. CDR3 size: 19 residues. Germline lookup yields CDR1 SEHNR and CDR2 FQNEAQ (reference sequence). CDR3 DNA: TGTGCCAGCAGCTTTCACCGGGACACCCAATCCTCTGGGGCCAACGTCCTGACTTTC. It encodes CASSFHRDTQSSGANVLTF. The variable domain in full, with the rest retrieved from reference TRBV7-9 and TRBJ2-6, is DTGVSQNPRHKITKRGQNVTFRCDPISEHNRLYWYRQTLGQGPEFLTYFQNEAQLEKSRLLSDRFSAERPKGSFSTLEIQRTEQGDSAMYLCASSFHRDTQSSGANVLTFGAGSRLTVL.

CDR3 nucleotide sequence: TGTGCCAGCAGCCACTCCCAAGGGACTGACCGAATTCCTTTCTTT. As protein: CASSHSQGTDRIPFF. This sequence joins TRBV4-2 and TRBJ1-1, with a tentative D call TRBD1 (5 bases). Germline loops: CDR1 LGHNA, CDR2 YNFKEQ. This CDR3 has 15 residues. V was shortened by 3 bases and J by 12 bases, with 23 bases between the two germline ends.

The CDR3 DNA is TGTGCCAGCAGCTACACAGGGGGTGGTGATTCACCCCTCCACTTT. It encodes CASSYTGGGDSPLHF. The chain recombines TRBV9 with TRBJ1-6; 8 positions agree with TRBD1. Germline V gives CDR1 SGDLS, CDR2 YYNGEE. The V gene end was trimmed by 4 bases and the J gene end by 8 bases; junction bases not matched to a gene: 8. The CDR3 is 15 amino acids.

The chain carries TRBV11-3 and TRBJ2-3; 8 bases fit TRBD2. Germline CDR1 reads SGHNT; CDR2 reads YENEEA. This CDR3 has 18 residues. Trimming removed 0 bases from V and 2 bases from J; junction bases left unmatched: 10. The CDR3 region has the DNA TGTGCCAGCAGCTTAGATAATCGGCCAGCGGGAGTCACAGATACGCAGTATTTT. This sequence encodes CASSLDNRPAGVTDTQYF.

This rearrangement joins TRBV19 to TRBJ1-1; D is uncertain. Per germline, CDR1 LNHDA and CDR2 SQIVND (reference sequence). The CDR3 totals 13 residues. Deletions cut 10 bases from V and 1 base from J, with 13 bases between. The CDR3 sequence: CATSRGKNTEAFF. The CDR3, as DNA: TGTGCCACCAGCCGGGGAAAGAACACTGAAGCTTTCTTT. The whole variable domain, remainder taken from reference TRBV19 and TRBJ1-1, is DGGITQSPKYLFRKEGQNVTLSCEQNLNHDAMYWYRQDPGQGLRLIYYSQIVNDFQKGDIAEGYSVSREKKESFPLTVTSAQKNPTAFYLCATSRGKNTEAFFGQGTRLTVV.